The 22 T cell receptor beta chains presented below share a single source sample, sequenced in a study of T cell responses to AZD1222 COVID-19 vaccine. Profiled with immunoSEQ multiplex PCR; TCRdb holds only in-frame clones, not every one. Of about 120,000 clones detected, approximately 90% appear once; the ten largest clones hold approximately 8%. The sequencing here drew on peripheral blood, taken 28 days after the second AZD1222 dose. All receptors derive from an adult who received the AZD1222 COVID-19 vaccine.

The J gene is TRBJ2-3, the V gene TRBV9, with 9 bases fitting TRBD2. V lost 4 bases, J lost 0 bases, and 3 bases stayed unmatched. Looked up from germline, CDR1 is SGDLS and CDR2 is YYNGEE. The CDR3 runs to 15 residues. The CDR3 DNA reads as TGTGCCAGCAGCTTAGCGGGGGATAGCACAGATACGCAGTATTTT. Encoded protein: CASSLAGDSTDTQYF.

Here the CDR3 reads CATSDPEQGWTNYGYTF. The DNA for the CDR3 is TGTGCCACCAGTGATCCCGAACAGGGTTGGACTAACTATGGCTACACCTTC. J is TRBJ1-2 and V is TRBV24-1, with TRBD1 as a possible D gene (6 bases). V gave up 3 bases and J gave up 0 bases, with 16 bases separating them. In germline, CDR1 is KGHDR, CDR2 SFDVKD. This CDR3 has 17 residues.

This CDR3 reads CASSHRTESSTDTQYF. The CDR3 DNA reads as TGTGCCAGCAGCCATAGGACAGAGAGCAGCACAGATACGCAGTATTTT. This sequence joins TRBV3-1 (or the pseudogene TRBV3-2) and TRBJ2-3, with D maybe TRBD1 (6 bases). The CDR3 spans 16 residues. Germline V gene lookup returns CDR1 LGHDT and CDR2 YNNKEL (reference sequence). Between the trimmed V and J ends, which lost 3 bases and 0 bases, there was a span of 13 bases.

The chain carries TRBV28 and TRBJ2-7; 13 bases agree with TRBD2. J gave up 2 bases and V 5 bases, and 9 bases lay outside the gene matches. From germline, CDR1 is MDHEN and CDR2 SYDVKM. The length of the CDR3 is 17 residues. CDR3 DNA: TGTGCCAGCAGTACGCGTACTGGGACTAGCGGGGCCTACGAGCAGTACTTC. This sequence encodes CASSTRTGTSGAYEQYF.

V and J are TRBV29-1 and TRBJ2-2; 9 bases line up with TRBD1. Germline assignment: CDR1 SQVTM and CDR2 ANQGSEA. V gave up 7 bases and J gave up 3 bases; unmatched junction bases: 3. The CDR3 sequence is 13 residues long. CDR3 residues: CSGGQGHTGELFF. The DNA for the CDR3 is TGCAGCGGGGGACAGGGCCACACCGGGGAGCTGTTTTTT.

V is TRBV24-1 and J is TRBJ2-1; D possibly corresponds to TRBD2 (6 bases). Trimming stripped 5 bases from V and 5 bases from J, with 12 bases between. CDR3 size: 14 residues. The germline V gene encodes CDR1 KGHDR and CDR2 SFDVKD. CDR3 in DNA: TGTGCCACCAGTGGCGGGGTAACTGACAATGAGCAGTTCTTC. Translating it yields CATSGGVTDNEQFF.

This clone showed up just once. V and J are TRBV14 and TRBJ2-1; D is uncertain. CDR3 length: 16 residues. The germline V and J ends were trimmed by 5 bases and 0 bases, with 14 bases remaining between them. Germline CDR1 reads SGHDN; CDR2 reads FVKESK. CDR3 region: CASSSNSYSSYNEQFF. CDR3 in DNA: TGTGCCAGCAGCTCCAACTCTTATAGCTCCTACAATGAGCAGTTCTTC.

The V gene is TRBV19, the J gene TRBJ2-5; D gene unclear. Deletions cut 2 bases from V and 3 bases from J, with 13 bases between. This CDR3 region has 15 residues. The germline V gene encodes CDR1 LNHDA and CDR2 SQIVND (reference sequence). The CDR3 DNA is TGTGCCAGTAGTATATGGCCCGCACAAGAAGAGACCCAGTACTTC. Amino acid sequence: CASSIWPAQEETQYF.

In DNA, the CDR3 is TGTGCCAGAACTCTGGGGACGGAAGATGAAAAACTGTTTTTT. It is translated as CARTLGTEDEKLFF. The genes are TRBV21-1 and TRBJ1-4. TRBV21-1 is designated a pseudogene. This CDR3 has 14 residues.

Here the CDR3 DNA reads TGTGCCAGCAGTTTTAGGGCAGGGGAAGAAAAACTGTTTTTT. Translating it yields CASSFRAGEEKLFF. This chain joins TRBV28 and TRBJ1-4, with D tentatively TRBD1 (6 bases). Germline values: CDR1 MDHEN, CDR2 SYDVKM. The CDR3 extends over 14 amino acids. Trimming shortened V by 3 bases and J by 8 bases, and 13 bases separated the two germline ends.

This chain links TRBV18 with TRBJ2-1; D remains ambiguous. CDR1 is KGHSH and CDR2 is LQKENI in the germline V gene. Trimming shortened V by 3 bases and J by 0 bases, and 9 bases separated the two germline ends. The CDR3 consists of 15 residues. This CDR3 is CASSPDVSSYNEQFF. CDR3 DNA sequence: TGTGCCAGCTCACCTGACGTTAGCTCCTACAATGAGCAGTTCTTC.

The chain employs TRBV7-9 and TRBJ2-3, with a possible D match to TRBD1 (7 bases). The CDR3 contains 14 residues. Germline CDR1 reads SEHNR; CDR2 reads FQNEAQ (reference sequence). V was pared by 5 bases and J by 3 bases, with 12 bases between. CDR3 nucleotides: TGTGCCAGCAGCACGCAGGGGGGAACAGATACGCAGTATTTT. It translates to CASSTQGGTDTQYF. The full variable domain, in which reference TRBV7-9 and TRBJ2-3 provide the parts outside the CDR3, is DTGVSQNPRHKITKRGQNVTFRCDPISEHNRLYWYRQTLGQGPEFLTYFQNEAQLEKSRLLSDRFSAERPKGSFSTLEIQRTEQGDSAMYLCASSTQGGTDTQYFGPGTRLTVL.

The chain joins TRBV2 to TRBJ2-1, with unresolved D. V was pared by 3 bases and J by 9 bases, with 15 bases between. The CDR3 contains 14 residues. Per germline, CDR1 SNHLY and CDR2 FYNNEI. CDR3 DNA sequence: TGTGCCAGCAGTGACCGTTGGAACGGCGGTGAGCAGTTCTTC. It is translated as CASSDRWNGGEQFF.

This clone came up once. CDR3 protein: CASSQKPPTGAVYEQYF. The CDR3 DNA is TGCGCCAGCAGTCAAAAACCGCCCACGGGGGCGGTCTACGAGCAGTACTTC. The chain has TRBV23-1 and TRBJ2-7; D tentatively fits TRBD1 or TRBD2 (6 bases each). TRBV23-1 carries the ORF label, with uncertain function. The germline V and J ends were trimmed by 2 bases and 3 bases, with 20 bases remaining between them. The CDR3 has 17 residues.

This sequence joins TRBV4-2 and TRBJ2-2, with 9 bases aligning to TRBD2. This CDR3 comprises 15 residues. V shed 2 bases and J 5 bases; nucleotides not matched to a gene: 3. Germline V gives CDR1 LGHNA, CDR2 YNFKEQ. The CDR3 DNA reads as TGTGCCAGCAGCCAACTTACTAGCGGGACCGGGGAGCTGTTTTTT. Translation: CASSQLTSGTGELFF.

This rearrangement joins TRBV6-5 to TRBJ1-3, with D possibly being TRBD1 (5 bases). This CDR3 spans 14 amino acids. CDR1 and CDR2 from the germline V gene are MNHEY and SVGAGI. V was pared by 6 bases and J by 3 bases, with 12 bases between. The CDR3 loop reads CASRSTGDGNTIYF. CDR3 sequence (DNA): TGTGCCAGCAGATCGACGGGGGATGGAAACACCATATATTTT.

The chain employs TRBV19 and TRBJ1-4; D is uncertain. Per germline, CDR1 LNHDA and CDR2 SQIVND (reference sequence). Trimming took off 8 bases at V and 11 bases at J, with 18 bases between the two ends. The CDR3 has 13 amino acids. CDR3 in amino acids: CASSPETNQKLFF. CDR3 DNA sequence: TGTGCCAGTTCGCCTGAGACTAATCAGAAACTGTTTTTT.

The chain uses TRBV5-4 and TRBJ1-1; no clear D. This CDR3 is built from 13 residues. Trimming cost V 0 bases and J 3 bases, with 6 bases left between them. Germline V gene sequence: CDR1 SGHNT, CDR2 YYREEE (reference sequence). CDR3 DNA sequence: TGTGCCAGCAGCTTGGCGGAATACACTGAAGCTTTCTTT. This encodes CASSLAEYTEAFF.

The chain is built from TRBV4-1 and TRBJ2-3; D remains unclear. V shed 0 bases and J shed 2 bases, with 9 bases lying between them. Germline V gene lookup returns CDR1 MGHRA and CDR2 YSYEKL. This CDR3 region has 15 residues. The CDR3 loop reads CASSQESLYTDTQYF. The CDR3 DNA follows: TGCGCCAGCAGCCAAGAAAGCCTATACACAGATACGCAGTATTTT.

The rearrangement joins TRBV5-1 to TRBJ2-4; weak D call: TRBD1 (5 bases). Deletions cut 0 bases from V and 0 bases from J, with 16 bases between. Per germline, CDR1 SGHRS and CDR2 YFSETQ. The CDR3 contains 18 residues. The CDR3 here is CASSLANRRLLAKNIQYF. The CDR3 DNA is TGCGCCAGCAGCTTGGCCAACAGGAGATTACTAGCCAAAAACATTCAGTACTTC.

This rearrangement joins TRBV19 to TRBJ1-4, with TRBD1 matching 9 bases. Germline-derived CDR1 and CDR2 are LNHDA and SQIVND (reference sequence). The CDR3 contains 15 residues. The ends lost 3 bases at V and 7 bases at J; junction bases unmatched: 6. DNA of the CDR3: TGTGCCAGTAGTATTACAGGGGGCCGGGGTGAAAAACTGTTTTTT. Translated, it gives CASSITGGRGEKLFF. The entire variable domain, with the rest obtained from reference TRBV19 and TRBJ1-4, is as follows: DGGITQSPKYLFRKEGQNVTLSCEQNLNHDAMYWYRQDPGQGLRLIYYSQIVNDFQKGDIAEGYSVSREKKESFPLTVTSAQKNPTAFYLCASSITGGRGEKLFFGSGTQLSVL.

The CDR3 sequence: CASSPTSGWELSNEQFF. CDR3 in DNA: TGTGCCAGCTCACCGACTAGCGGGTGGGAGCTTAGCAATGAGCAGTTCTTC. This chain links TRBV18 with TRBJ2-1, with 10 bases fitting TRBD2. The CDR3 runs 17 residues. The germline CDR1 and CDR2 sequences are KGHSH and LQKENI. V lost 3 bases to trimming and J lost 6 bases; unmatched junction nucleotides: 11. Based on the CDR3 plus reference TRBV18 and TRBJ2-1, the full variable domain is NAGVMQNPRHLVRRRGQEARLRCSPMKGHSHVYWYRQLPEEGLKFMVYLQKENIIDESGMPKERFSAEFPKEGPSILRIQQVVRGDSAAYFCASSPTSGWELSNEQFFGPGTRLTVL.